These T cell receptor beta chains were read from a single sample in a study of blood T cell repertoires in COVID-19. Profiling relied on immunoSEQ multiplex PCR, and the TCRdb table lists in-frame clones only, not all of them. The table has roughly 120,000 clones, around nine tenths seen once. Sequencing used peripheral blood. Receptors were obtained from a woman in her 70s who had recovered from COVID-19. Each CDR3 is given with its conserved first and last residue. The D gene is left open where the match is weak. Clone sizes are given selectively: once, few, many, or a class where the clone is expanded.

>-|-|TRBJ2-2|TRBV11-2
TGTGCCAGCAGCTCCTGGGGGGGGGCGCGAAACACCGGGGAGCTGTTTTTT
CASSSWGGARNTGELFF
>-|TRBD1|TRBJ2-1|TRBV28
TGTGCCAGCAGTTCAGGGGGCAATGAGCAGTTCTTC
CASSSGGNEQFF
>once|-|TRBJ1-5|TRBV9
TGTGCCAGCAGCGTAGTCGATCAGCCCCAGCATTTT
CASSVVDQPQHF
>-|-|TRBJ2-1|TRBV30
TGTGCCTGGAGTAAACCTTACTTAGCGCCCCGCTCCTACAATGAGCAGTTCTTC
CAWSKPYLAPRSYNEQFF
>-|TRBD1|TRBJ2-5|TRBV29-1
TGCAGCGTTGGTAGGGGGCTTATGGAGACCCAGTACTTC
CSVGRGLMETQYF
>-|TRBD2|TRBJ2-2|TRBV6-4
TGTGCCAGCGCTCAAGTAGCGGGAGTTGGCACCGGGGAGCTGTTTTTT
CASAQVAGVGTGELFF
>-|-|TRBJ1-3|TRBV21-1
TGTGCCAGCAGCGTCCATGGAAACACCATATATTTT
CASSVHGNTIYF
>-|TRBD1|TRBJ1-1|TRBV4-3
TGCGCCAGCAGCCAATCTCCCGGGACAGATGGAGAAGCTTTCTTT
CASSQSPGTDGEAFF
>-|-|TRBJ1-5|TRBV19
TGTGCCAGTAGTATTCGGACACGAGGGAGGGGTCAGCCCCAGCATTTT
CASSIRTRGRGQPQHF
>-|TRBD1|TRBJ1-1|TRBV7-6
TGTGCCAGCAGTCGACAGGGGGTGAACACTGAAGCTTTCTTT
CASSRQGVNTEAFF
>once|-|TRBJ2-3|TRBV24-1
TGTGCCACCAGTGGTTGGTGGGAAACAGGGACGCAGTATTTT
CATSGWWETGTQYF
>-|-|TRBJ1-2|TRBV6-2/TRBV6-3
TGTGCCAGCAGTCGCGGACAGACGGGTGGCTACACCTTC
CASSRGQTGGYTF
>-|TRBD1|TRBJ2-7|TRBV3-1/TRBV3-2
TGTGCCAGCAGCCAAGAGGACAGGGTGAGGGAGCAGTACTTC
CASSQEDRVREQYF
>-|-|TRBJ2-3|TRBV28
TGTGCCAGCAGTTTAGCGGCCACAGATACGCAGTATTTT
CASSLAATDTQYF
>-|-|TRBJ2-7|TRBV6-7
TGTGCCAGCAGTTCAGACAACTCCTACGAGCAGTACTTC
CASSSDNSYEQYF
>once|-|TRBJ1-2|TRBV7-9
TGTGCCAGCAGCCTCAATGTGGGCGCAGGCTATGGCTACACCTTC
CASSLNVGAGYGYTF
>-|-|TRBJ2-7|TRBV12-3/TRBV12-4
TGTGCCAGCAGTTTTGGGCTCCTGTACGAGCAGTACTTC
CASSFGLLYEQYF
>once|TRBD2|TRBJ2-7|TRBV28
TGTGCCAGCAGTTCCTCCGGGAGGGCCTCCTACGAGCAGTACTTC
CASSSSGRASYEQYF
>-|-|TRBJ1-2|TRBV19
TGTGCCAGTACGTCAGGGCCTCTATATGGCTACACCTTC
CASTSGPLYGYTF
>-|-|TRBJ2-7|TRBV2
TGTGCCAGCAGTGGTTACTACGAGCAGTACTTC
CASSGYYEQYF
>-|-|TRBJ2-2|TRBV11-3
TGTGCCAGCAGCCCCAAGACTAATGCGAACACCGGGGAGCTGTTTTTT
CASSPKTNANTGELFF
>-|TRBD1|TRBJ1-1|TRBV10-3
TGTGCCATCAGGGGACAGATAAACACTGAAGCTTTCTTT
CAIRGQINTEAFF
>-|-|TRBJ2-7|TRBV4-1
TGCGCCAGCAGCCAAGGGACAGAATATTCCTACGAGCAGTACTTC
CASSQGTEYSYEQYF
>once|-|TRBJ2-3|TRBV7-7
TGTGCTAGCAGCTTGGGCGGGGCTCGCACAGATACGCAGTATTTT
CASSLGGARTDTQYF
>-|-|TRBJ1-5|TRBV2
TGTGCCAGCAGTGATATGGGGGGAAATCAGCCCCAGCATTTT
CASSDMGGNQPQHF
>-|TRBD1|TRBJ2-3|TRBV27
TGTGCCAGCAGCCCCAAGGGACAGGGTGATTACGATACGCAGTATTTT
CASSPKGQGDYDTQYF
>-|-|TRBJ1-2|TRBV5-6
TGTGCCAGCAGCACCCGACACTACTATGGCTACACCTTC
CASSTRHYYGYTF
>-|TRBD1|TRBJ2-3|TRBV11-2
TGTGCCAGCAGCCAGGACAGGGGCGATACGCAGTATTTT
CASSQDRGDTQYF
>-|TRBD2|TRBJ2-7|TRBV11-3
TGTGCCAGCAGCCCCGGCGGGGAGCGGGACTACGAGCAGTACTTC
CASSPGGERDYEQYF
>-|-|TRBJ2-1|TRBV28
TGTGCCAGCAGCCGGTATGAGCAGTTCTTC
CASSRYEQFF
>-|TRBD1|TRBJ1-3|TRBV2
TGTGCCAGCAGCGCACAGGGGACAGGAAACACCATATATTTT
CASSAQGTGNTIYF
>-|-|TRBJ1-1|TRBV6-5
TGTGCCAGCGAACCGAGAGTGAACACTGAAGCTTTCTTT
CASEPRVNTEAFF
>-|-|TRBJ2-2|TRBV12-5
TGTGCTAGTGGTTCGTCAGGGGACACCGGGGAGCTGTTTTTT
CASGSSGDTGELFF
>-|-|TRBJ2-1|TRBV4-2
TGTGCCAGCAGCCAAGCGGAGTCCTACAATGAGCAGTTCTTC
CASSQAESYNEQFF
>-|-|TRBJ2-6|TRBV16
TGTGCCAGCAGCCAAGGGTCAGAGGCTGGGGCCAACGTCCTGACTTTC
CASSQGSEAGANVLTF
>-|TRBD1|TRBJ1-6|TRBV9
TGTGCCAGCAGCGGACAGGGGAATTCACCCCTCCACTTT
CASSGQGNSPLHF
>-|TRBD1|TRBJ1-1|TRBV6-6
TGTGCCAGCAGCCGAGTTGGGGACAGGGGGCGAGGCACTGAAGCTTTCTTT
CASSRVGDRGRGTEAFF
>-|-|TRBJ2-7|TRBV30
TGTGCCTGGAGTGAGATCGGAGTAGTGGAGCAGTACTTC
CAWSEIGVVEQYF
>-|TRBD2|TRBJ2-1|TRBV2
TGTGCCAGCAGCAAACTCGGGACTAGCGGGCCGCAGGAGCAGTTCTTC
CASSKLGTSGPQEQFF
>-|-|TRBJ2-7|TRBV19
TGTGCCAGTAGTATAGCGGCGGGGAGCTCCTACGAGCAGTACTTC
CASSIAAGSSYEQYF
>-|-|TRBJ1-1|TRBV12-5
TGTGCTAGTGGGGAGTTGGTGCCTGGGGCTTTCTTT
CASGELVPGAFF
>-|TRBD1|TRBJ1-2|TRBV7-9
TGTGCCAGCAGCTTAGGGACAGGCGCGTCCTATGGCTACACCTTC
CASSLGTGASYGYTF
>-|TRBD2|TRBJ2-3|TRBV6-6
TGTGCCAGCATAGAGCGGGGGAACACAGATACGCAGTATTTT
CASIERGNTDTQYF
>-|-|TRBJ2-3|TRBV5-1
TGCGCCAGCAGCTTGGAACCGGGAGCCACAGATACGCAGTATTTT
CASSLEPGATDTQYF
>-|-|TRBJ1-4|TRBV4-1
TGCGCCAGCAGCCGCGGGACAACTAATGAAAAACTGTTTTTT
CASSRGTTNEKLFF
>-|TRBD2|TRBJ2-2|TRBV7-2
TGTGCCAGCAGCTTCGCAGCGGGAGGTGGGGAGCTGTTTTTT
CASSFAAGGGELFF
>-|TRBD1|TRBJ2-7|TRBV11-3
TGTGCCAGCAGCTCCCGGGACAGGGATGAGCAGTACTTC
CASSSRDRDEQYF
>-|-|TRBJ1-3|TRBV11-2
TGTGCCAGCAGCCCTGTCGCCCTCAAACCCGGAGACACCATATATTTT
CASSPVALKPGDTIYF
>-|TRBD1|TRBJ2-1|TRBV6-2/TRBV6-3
TGTGCCAGCAGTTACCCTTTGGGACAGGGGGCGGATGAGCAGTTCTTC
CASSYPLGQGADEQFF
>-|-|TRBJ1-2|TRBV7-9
TGTGCCAGCAGCTTAGAAGTGGGGCGGAACTATGGCTACACCTTC
CASSLEVGRNYGYTF
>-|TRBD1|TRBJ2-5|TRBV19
TGTGCCAGTAAACGACAGGGGGCAGAGACCCAGTACTTC
CASKRQGAETQYF
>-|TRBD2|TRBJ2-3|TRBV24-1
TGTGCCCATTCCTCCCGGGAGGGGGCAGATACGCAGTATTTT
CAHSSREGADTQYF